This T cell receptor (beta chain) was sequenced for a study of blood T cells in healthy people across ages. Study-wide points: What prevented conclusive comparison of naive and antigen-experienced cells was that PBMCs were unsorted. Total diversity from one million sequenced T cells was likely underestimated.

There were at least 5 micrograms of total RNA extracted from every sample. Sample-barcoded 5' priming and a J-beta primer mix drove a second PCR of roughly 7 to 11 cycles. Each cDNA molecule was tagged by a template-switch adaptor with 12 random nucleotides. MiXCR, run by TCRdb on the 5' RACE reads, gives a single entry per CDR3 protein. The sample includes about 690,000 distinct CDR3 sequences, around 38% of them seen just once. This clonotype showed up just once. Its specificity is not known. This clonotype was sampled from a man older than 75 in good health. What was sequenced was blood.

The CDR3 nucleotides read TGTGCCAGCAACGCGGCAGCTAGCACAGATACGCAGTATTTT. Protein: CASNAAASTDTQYF. This chain connects TRBV7-9 to TRBJ2-3; no reliable D call. V dropped 7 bases and J dropped 0 bases, with 11 bases sitting between them. CDR1 and CDR2 from the germline V gene are SEHNR and FQNEAQ (reference sequence). The CDR3 sequence is 14 residues long.